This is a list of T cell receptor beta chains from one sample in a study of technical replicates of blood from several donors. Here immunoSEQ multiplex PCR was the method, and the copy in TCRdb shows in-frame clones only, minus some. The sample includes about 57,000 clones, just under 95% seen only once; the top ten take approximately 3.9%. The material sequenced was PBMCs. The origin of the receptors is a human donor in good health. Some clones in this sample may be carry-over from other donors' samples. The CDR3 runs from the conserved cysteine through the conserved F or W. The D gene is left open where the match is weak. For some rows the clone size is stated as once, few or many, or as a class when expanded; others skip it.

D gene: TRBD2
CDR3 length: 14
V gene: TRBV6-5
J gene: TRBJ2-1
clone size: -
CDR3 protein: CASNLAGVYNEQFF
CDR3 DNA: TGTGCCAGCAATTTAGCGGGAGTGTACAATGAGCAGTTCTTC

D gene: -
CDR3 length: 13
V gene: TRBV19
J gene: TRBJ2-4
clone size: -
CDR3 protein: CASTRNRENIQYF
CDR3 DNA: TGTGCCAGTACCCGGAACAGGGAAAACATTCAGTACTTC

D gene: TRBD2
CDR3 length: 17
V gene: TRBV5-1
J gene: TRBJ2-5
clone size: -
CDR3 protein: CASSLGPSGGARETQYF
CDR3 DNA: TGCGCCAGCAGCTTGGGGCCTAGCGGGGGGGCGAGAGAGACCCAGTACTTC

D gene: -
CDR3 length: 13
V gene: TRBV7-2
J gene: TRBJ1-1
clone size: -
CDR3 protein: CASSLSGRGEAFF
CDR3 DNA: TGTGCCAGCAGCTTAAGTGGCAGGGGTGAAGCTTTCTTT

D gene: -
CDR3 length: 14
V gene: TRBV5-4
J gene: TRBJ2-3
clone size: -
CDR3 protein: CASSSPRGGDTQYF
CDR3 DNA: TGTGCCAGCAGCTCCCCCCGGGGTGGAGATACGCAGTATTTT

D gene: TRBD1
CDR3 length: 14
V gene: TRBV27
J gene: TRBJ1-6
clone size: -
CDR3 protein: CASSVDRGNSPLHF
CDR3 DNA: TGTGCCAGCAGTGTCGACAGGGGGAATTCACCCCTCCACTTT

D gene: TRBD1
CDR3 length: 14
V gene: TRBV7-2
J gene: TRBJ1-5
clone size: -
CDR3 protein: CASSLTGGSQPQHF
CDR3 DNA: TGTGCCAGCAGCTTGACAGGGGGTAGTCAGCCCCAGCATTTT

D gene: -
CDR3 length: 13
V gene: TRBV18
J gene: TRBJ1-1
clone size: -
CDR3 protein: CASSPGLNTEAFF
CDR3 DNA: TGTGCCAGCTCACCCGGACTTAACACTGAAGCTTTCTTT

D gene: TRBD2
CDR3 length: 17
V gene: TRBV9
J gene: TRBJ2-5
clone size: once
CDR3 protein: CASSVTASSGGWETQYF
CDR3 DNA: TGTGCCAGCAGCGTAACGGCGAGTAGCGGGGGTTGGGAGACCCAGTACTTC

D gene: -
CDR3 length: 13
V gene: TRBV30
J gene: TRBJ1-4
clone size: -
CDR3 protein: CAWSTRVGEKLFF
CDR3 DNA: TGTGCCTGGAGTACCAGGGTGGGCGAAAAACTGTTTTTT

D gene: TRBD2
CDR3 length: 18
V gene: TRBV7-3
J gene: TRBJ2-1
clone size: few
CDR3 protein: CASSLTPSGGHSYNEQFF
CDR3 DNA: TGTGCCAGCAGCTTAACCCCCAGCGGGGGGCACTCCTACAATGAGCAGTTCTTC

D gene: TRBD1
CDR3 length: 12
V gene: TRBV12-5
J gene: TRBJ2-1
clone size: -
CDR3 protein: CASGLGQGDLFF
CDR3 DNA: TGTGCTAGTGGTTTAGGACAGGGAGATCTGTTCTTC

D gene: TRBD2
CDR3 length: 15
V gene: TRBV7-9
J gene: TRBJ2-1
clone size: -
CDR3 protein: CASSSWTSGVNEQFF
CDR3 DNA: TGTGCCAGCAGCTCCTGGACTAGCGGGGTCAATGAGCAGTTCTTC

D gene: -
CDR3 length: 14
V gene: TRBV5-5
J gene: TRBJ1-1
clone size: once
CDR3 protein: CASSLAGLQGEAFF
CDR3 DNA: TGTGCCAGCAGCTTGGCAGGCCTTCAGGGTGAAGCTTTCTTT

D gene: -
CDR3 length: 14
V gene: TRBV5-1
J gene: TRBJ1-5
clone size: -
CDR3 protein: CASSLDAGDQPQHF
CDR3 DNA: TGCGCCAGCAGCTTGGACGCAGGGGATCAGCCCCAGCATTTT

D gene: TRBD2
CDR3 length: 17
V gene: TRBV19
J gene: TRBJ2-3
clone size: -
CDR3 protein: CASSQRTSGASTDTQYF
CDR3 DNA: TGTGCCAGTAGTCAGAGGACTAGCGGAGCTAGCACAGATACGCAGTATTTT

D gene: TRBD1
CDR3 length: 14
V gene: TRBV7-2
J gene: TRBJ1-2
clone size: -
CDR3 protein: CASSQQGNPYGYTF
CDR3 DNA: TGTGCCAGCAGCCAACAGGGGAACCCCTATGGCTACACCTTC

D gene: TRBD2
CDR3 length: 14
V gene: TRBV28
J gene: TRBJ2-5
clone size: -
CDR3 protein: CASSTSGGVRTQYF
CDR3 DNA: TGTGCCAGCAGTACTAGCGGGGGAGTTAGAACCCAGTACTTC

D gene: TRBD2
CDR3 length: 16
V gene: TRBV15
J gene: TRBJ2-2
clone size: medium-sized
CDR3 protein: CATKGGLSANTGELFF
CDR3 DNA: TGTGCCACCAAGGGAGGGTTATCAGCGAACACCGGGGAGCTGTTTTTT

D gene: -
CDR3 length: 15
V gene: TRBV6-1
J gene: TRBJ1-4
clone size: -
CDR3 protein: CASSEYDTYSEKLFF
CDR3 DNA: TGTGCCAGCAGTGAATATGACACCTACAGTGAAAAACTGTTTTTT

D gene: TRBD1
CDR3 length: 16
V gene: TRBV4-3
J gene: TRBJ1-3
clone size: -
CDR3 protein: CASSPKQGSSGNTIYF
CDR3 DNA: TGCGCCAGCAGCCCTAAACAGGGGAGCTCTGGAAACACCATATATTTT

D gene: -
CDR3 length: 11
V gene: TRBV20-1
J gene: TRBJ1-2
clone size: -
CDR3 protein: CSTPTYGGYTF
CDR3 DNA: TGCAGTACCCCAACCTATGGTGGCTACACCTTC

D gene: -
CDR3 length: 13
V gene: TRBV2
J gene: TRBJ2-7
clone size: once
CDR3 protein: CASSEVAHGEQYF
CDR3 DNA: TGTGCCAGCAGTGAAGTTGCGCACGGCGAGCAGTACTTC

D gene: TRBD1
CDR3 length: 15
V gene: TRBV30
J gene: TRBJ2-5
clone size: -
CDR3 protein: CAWNRGQGTMETQYF
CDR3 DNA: TGTGCCTGGAATCGGGGACAGGGGACAATGGAGACCCAGTACTTC

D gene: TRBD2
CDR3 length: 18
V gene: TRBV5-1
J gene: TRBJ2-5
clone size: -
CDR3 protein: CASSPSERGALPSGAQYF
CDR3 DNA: TGCGCCAGCAGCCCGTCGGAGCGGGGGGCCCTTCCATCGGGGGCCCAGTACTTC

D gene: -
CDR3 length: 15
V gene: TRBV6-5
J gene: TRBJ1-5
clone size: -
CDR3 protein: CASSYSAGVGQPQHF
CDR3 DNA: TGTGCCAGCAGTTACTCGGCAGGGGTAGGCCAGCCCCAGCATTTT

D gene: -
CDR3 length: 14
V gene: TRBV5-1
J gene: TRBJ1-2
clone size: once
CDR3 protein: CASSSGSLEYGYTF
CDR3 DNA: TGCGCCAGCAGCTCGGGGAGTTTGGAATATGGCTACACCTTC

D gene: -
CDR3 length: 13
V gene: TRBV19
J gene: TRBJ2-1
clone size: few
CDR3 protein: CASSTSVSNEQFF
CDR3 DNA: TGTGCCAGTAGTACCTCCGTTTCGAATGAGCAGTTCTTC

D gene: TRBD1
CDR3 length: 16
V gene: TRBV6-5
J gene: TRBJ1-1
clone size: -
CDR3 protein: CASSYSMRGLDTEAFF
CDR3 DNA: TGTGCCAGCAGTTACTCTATGAGGGGGCTCGACACTGAAGCTTTCTTT